A single sample gave rise to the 30 T cell receptor beta chains below, sequenced in a study of OX40 agonist ivuxolimab in advanced cancers. Some clones are missing from TCRdb's copy, which holds only in-frame ones; the method was immunoSEQ multiplex PCR. Of about 70,000 clones in the sample, almost 90% were seen once. The source material was CD4+ or CD8+ T cells sorted from blood, sampled in a trial of the OX40 agonist ivuxolimab. The receptors here all came from an adult with an advanced solid tumor such as melanoma, head and neck, liver or kidney cancer.

The chain uses TRBV2 and TRBJ2-3, with a tentative D call TRBD2 (5 bases). The CDR3 contains 15 residues. CDR1 and CDR2 from the germline V gene are SNHLY and FYNNEI. Trimming removed 4 bases from V and 2 bases from J, with 13 bases in between. DNA for the CDR3: TGTGCCAGCAGTGGGCTACTAGGACCCACAGATACGCAGTATTTT. Encoded protein: CASSGLLGPTDTQYF.

The chain employs TRBV5-1 and TRBJ1-1; unclear D gene. The CDR3 spans 14 residues. From germline, CDR1 is SGHRS and CDR2 YFSETQ. The V end lost 3 bases, the J end lost 0 bases, and 9 bases lay between the germline ends. DNA for the CDR3: TGCGCCAGCAGCTCAACAGTCATGAACACTGAAGCTTTCTTT. It translates to CASSSTVMNTEAFF.

The chain couples TRBV5-1 to TRBJ2-1; D not certain. CDR1 and CDR2 from the germline V gene are SGHRS and YFSETQ. V was pared by 1 base and J by 8 bases, with 10 bases between. The CDR3 contains 13 residues. CDR3 in amino acids: CASSLRPVDEQFF. The CDR3 DNA reads as TGCGCCAGCAGCTTGAGGCCTGTCGATGAGCAGTTCTTC. Full variable domain (rest looked up from reference TRBV5-1 and TRBJ2-1): KAGVTQTPRYLIKTRGQQVTLSCSPISGHRSVSWYQQTPGQGLQFLFEYFSETQRNKGNFPGRFSGRQFSNSRSEMNVSTLELGDSALYLCASSLRPVDEQFFGPGTRLTVL.

This chain joins TRBV27 and TRBJ2-1, with a possible D match to TRBD2 (6 bases). Germline CDR1 MNHEY, CDR2 SMNVEV (reference sequence). The germline V and J ends were trimmed by 0 bases and 8 bases, with 17 bases remaining between them. The CDR3 runs 16 residues. The CDR3: CASSLSRGTSPDEQFF. The CDR3 DNA follows: TGTGCCAGCAGTTTATCGCGCGGGACCTCACCGGATGAGCAGTTCTTC.

This chain joins TRBV5-4 and TRBJ2-5, with 8 positions matching TRBD1. The CDR3 has 11 amino acids. Germline V gene sequence: CDR1 SGHNT, CDR2 YYREEE (reference sequence). The V gene end was trimmed by 4 bases and the J gene end by 10 bases; junction bases not matched to a gene: 3. The DNA for the CDR3 is TGTGCCAGCAGCAACGGACAGGGCCAGTACTTC. Amino acid sequence: CASSNGQGQYF.

The chain recombines TRBV28 with TRBJ1-1; tentative D call: TRBD1 (6 bases). The length of the CDR3 is 15 residues. Germline lookup yields CDR1 MDHEN and CDR2 SYDVKM. V lost 5 bases to trimming and J lost 1 base, with 14 bases between them. The CDR3 DNA is TGTGCCAGCAGTCCCTACACAGGGAAGAACACTGAAGCTTTCTTT. Amino acid sequence: CASSPYTGKNTEAFF.

This clone was recorded a few times. The V and J genes are TRBV7-2 and TRBJ2-7, with TRBD2 as a possible D gene (6 bases). The V end was cut by 5 bases, the J end by 0 bases, with 14 bases between. The V gene's germline CDR1 is SGHTA and CDR2 FQGNSA. The CDR3 contains 15 residues. CDR3 loop: CASSPTSLSSYEQYF. CDR3 nucleotides: TGTGCCAGCAGCCCGACTAGTCTTAGCTCCTACGAGCAGTACTTC. The full variable domain, in which reference TRBV7-2 and TRBJ2-7 provide the parts outside the CDR3, is GAGVSQSPSNKVTEKGKDVELRCDPISGHTALYWYRQSLGQGLEFLIYFQGNSAPDKSGLPSDRFSAERTGGSVSTLTIQRTQQEDSAVYLCASSPTSLSSYEQYFGPGTRLTVT.

The rearrangement joins TRBV30 to TRBJ1-3, with 9 positions matching TRBD1. With 0 bases clipped from V and 2 bases from J, the junction kept 5 bases outside the gene matches. Germline values: CDR1 GTSNPN, CDR2 SVGIG (reference sequence). The CDR3 consists of 16 residues. This chain's CDR3 is CAWSVRNRGPGNTIYF. The CDR3 bases are TGTGCCTGGAGTGTACGCAACAGGGGGCCTGGAAACACCATATATTTT.

The chain uses TRBV9 and TRBJ1-2, with 7 bases fitting TRBD1. The ends lost 0 bases at V and 3 bases at J; junction bases unmatched: 5. Germline V CDR1 and CDR2: SGDLS, YYNGEE. The CDR3 is made up of 15 amino acids. The CDR3 reads CASSVATGEDYGYTF. Written as DNA, the CDR3 is TGTGCCAGCAGCGTAGCTACAGGGGAAGACTATGGCTACACCTTC.

The table lists this clone with many counts. This rearrangement joins TRBV5-6 to TRBJ1-2; TRBD1 is a possible D gene (5 bases). V lost 5 bases and J lost 5, with 16 bases in between. The CDR3 spans 14 residues. The germline CDR1 and CDR2 sequences are SGHDT and YYEEEE. CDR3: CASRYTETVYGYTF. The CDR3 DNA sequence: TGTGCCAGCAGATACACCGAGACAGTTTATGGCTACACCTTC.

This rearrangement joins TRBV5-1 to TRBJ1-1, with TRBD1 matching over 8 bases. V gave up 4 bases and J gave up 1 base; unmatched junction bases: 6. Germline CDR1 is SGHRS and CDR2 is YFSETQ. This CDR3 is 15 amino acids long. The CDR3 is CASSQTGGTNTEAFF. As DNA, the CDR3 is TGCGCCAGCAGCCAAACAGGGGGGACGAACACTGAAGCTTTCTTT.

The rearrangement links TRBV5-5 to TRBJ1-2; D gene ambiguous. This CDR3 spans 12 amino acids. Trimming removed 2 bases from V and 6 bases from J, with 8 bases in between. Germline V gene data show CDR1 as SGHKS and CDR2 as YYEKEE (reference sequence). In DNA form, the CDR3 reads TGTGCCAGCAGCTTTTCCTTAAATGGCTACACCTTC. It encodes CASSFSLNGYTF.

V is TRBV5-4 and J is TRBJ2-1; 8 bases align to TRBD2. The ends lost 5 bases at V and 5 bases at J; junction bases unmatched: 9. The CDR3 has 15 residues. The germline V gene encodes CDR1 SGHNT and CDR2 YYREEE (reference sequence). The CDR3 loop is CASRDGTRPNNEQFF. The CDR3 nucleotides are TGTGCCAGCAGGGACGGGACTAGGCCCAACAATGAGCAGTTCTTC.

This clone was seen just once. The chain couples TRBV10-3 to TRBJ1-6; the D is unclear. Trimming cost V 0 bases and J 10 bases, with 10 bases left between them. The CDR3 runs to 14 residues. Germline V CDR1 and CDR2: ENHRY, SYGVKD. This chain's CDR3 is CAISESGPQSPLHF. In DNA, the CDR3 is TGTGCCATCAGTGAGTCCGGGCCCCAATCACCCCTCCACTTT.

The chain uses TRBV14 and TRBJ2-3; maybe TRBD2 (7 bases). Trimming stripped 6 bases from V and 0 bases from J, with 13 bases between. Germline lookup yields CDR1 SGHDN and CDR2 FVKESK. The CDR3 consists of 15 residues. The CDR3 region is CASSTGGLSTDTQYF. CDR3 nucleotide sequence: TGTGCCAGCAGTACCGGGGGGCTTAGCACAGATACGCAGTATTTT.

This chain joins TRBV6-1 and TRBJ1-1, with D perhaps TRBD1 (6 bases). CDR3 size: 13 residues. The V gene's germline CDR1 is MNHNS and CDR2 SASEGT. V was shortened by 6 bases and J by 1 base, with 9 bases between the two germline ends. This CDR3 is CASSLTGNTEAFF. The CDR3 DNA sequence: TGTGCCAGCAGCCTGACAGGGAACACTGAAGCTTTCTTT.

The chain employs TRBV7-8 and TRBJ2-3; TRBD1 is a possible D gene (6 bases). Germline V lookup: CDR1 SGHVS, CDR2 FQNEAQ. V was pared by 5 bases and J by 0 bases, with 12 bases between. The CDR3 is made up of 15 amino acids. The CDR3 region is CASSLRTVSTDTQYF. CDR3 sequence (DNA): TGTGCCAGCAGCCTCCGGACAGTTAGCACAGATACGCAGTATTTT.

The chain links TRBV7-2 to TRBJ1-6; 8 bases map to TRBD1. The germline CDR1 and CDR2 sequences are SGHTA and FQGNSA. Trimming removed 4 bases from V and 9 bases from J; junction bases left unmatched: 8. The CDR3 totals 15 residues. The CDR3 loop reads CASSSGQGSSSPLHF. The DNA for the CDR3 is TGTGCCAGCAGCTCAGGACAGGGTAGTAGTTCACCCCTCCACTTT.

CDR3 protein: CASSLSLAGRTEAFF. The DNA for the CDR3 is TGTGCCAGCAGCTTATCTCTGGCAGGGCGCACTGAAGCTTTCTTT. This chain joins TRBV7-9 and TRBJ1-1, with D possibly being TRBD1 (5 bases). V lost 2 bases, J lost 4 bases, and 14 bases lay in between. The CDR3 consists of 15 residues. Germline values: CDR1 SEHNR, CDR2 FQNEAQ (reference sequence).

A single count supports this clone. This chain connects TRBV19 to TRBJ2-5, with a tentative D call TRBD1 (6 bases). This CDR3 has 13 residues. V was clipped by 4 bases and J by 7 bases, with 13 bases between them. The V gene's germline CDR1 is LNHDA and CDR2 SQIVND (reference sequence). The DNA of the CDR3 is TGTGCCAGTAGTACCGACAGGAGTACGACCCAGTACTTC. It translates to CASSTDRSTTQYF. Drawing the rest from reference TRBV19 and TRBJ2-5, the complete variable domain is DGGITQSPKYLFRKEGQNVTLSCEQNLNHDAMYWYRQDPGQGLRLIYYSQIVNDFQKGDIAEGYSVSREKKESFPLTVTSAQKNPTAFYLCASSTDRSTTQYFGPGTRLLVL.

This clone was observed a single time. The rearrangement links TRBV29-1 to TRBJ2-7, with 8 bases that match TRBD1. V trimming: 4 bases; J trimming: 6 bases; junction bases outside the gene matches: 5. The CDR3 totals 12 residues. CDR1 and CDR2 from the germline V gene are SQVTM and ANQGSEA. The CDR3 DNA sequence: TGCAGCGTTGGGCAGGGGGCGACCGAGCAGTACTTC. This encodes CSVGQGATEQYF.

The J gene is TRBJ2-1, the V gene TRBV28; 10 nucleotides agree with TRBD2. The CDR3 runs 15 residues. After removal of 7 bases from V and 5 bases from J, the junction contained 8 bases not matched to a gene. Germline values: CDR1 MDHEN, CDR2 SYDVKM. This chain's CDR3 is CASNNGGLANNEQFF. The CDR3 DNA reads TGTGCCAGCAATAACGGGGGACTAGCGAACAATGAGCAGTTCTTC.

This chain links TRBV5-1 with TRBJ1-4, with 9 bases lining up with TRBD1. The germline gives CDR1 SGHRS, CDR2 YFSETQ. The CDR3 has 16 amino acids. Trimming removed 1 base from V and 5 bases from J; junction bases left unmatched: 6. The CDR3 protein is CASSLSGTGPNEKLFF. The CDR3 DNA follows: TGCGCCAGCAGCTTGTCCGGGACAGGGCCCAATGAAAAACTGTTTTTT.

This rearrangement joins TRBV7-2 to TRBJ2-3, with D unclear. Germline-derived CDR1 and CDR2 are SGHTA and FQGNSA. The ends were cut back, 0 bases at V and 0 bases at J, with 10 bases in the middle. CDR3 length equals 16 residues. The DNA of the CDR3 is TGTGCCAGCAGCTTAGCGCGGTTACCTAGCACAGATACGCAGTATTTT. It yields the protein CASSLARLPSTDTQYF.

The rearrangement links TRBV11-2 to TRBJ2-3; tentatively, D is TRBD1 or TRBD2 (5 bases each). Germline CDR1 is SGHAT and CDR2 is FQNNGV. V was pared by 5 bases and J by 3 bases, with 12 bases between. This CDR3 is 14 amino acids long. CDR3 amino acids: CASSTGTETDTQYF. In nucleotides, the CDR3 is TGTGCCAGCAGCACCGGGACGGAGACAGATACGCAGTATTTT.

The chain combines TRBV5-1 with TRBJ2-5, with 9 bases that match TRBD1. CDR3 length: 14 residues. Germline V gene sequence: CDR1 SGHRS, CDR2 YFSETQ. Unmatched junction bases numbered 6, after V lost 4 bases and J lost 5 bases. CDR3 sequence (DNA): TGCGCCAGCAGCCATCTCGACAGGGGGGAGACCCAGTACTTC. The encoded protein is CASSHLDRGETQYF.

J is TRBJ1-1 and V is TRBV7-3; the match to TRBD1 covers 9 bases. The V gene end was trimmed by 0 bases and the J gene end by 8 bases; junction bases not matched to a gene: 1. The germline V gene encodes CDR1 SGHTA and CDR2 FQGTGA. The CDR3 extends over 13 amino acids. The CDR3 protein is CASSLTGQGEAFF. For the CDR3, the DNA is TGTGCCAGCAGCTTAACGGGACAGGGAGAAGCTTTCTTT.

The rearrangement links TRBV11-3 to TRBJ2-1; D not resolved. Germline assignment: CDR1 SGHNT and CDR2 YENEEA. The CDR3 is 13 amino acids. V was cut by 1 base and J by 6 bases, with 7 bases left in between. CDR3 region: CASSLVGVNEQFF. CDR3 nucleotide sequence: TGTGCCAGCAGCTTAGTCGGCGTCAATGAGCAGTTCTTC.

The rearrangement joins TRBV19 to TRBJ2-1, with 14 bases lining up with TRBD2. Losses at the gene ends were 8 bases for V and 2 bases for J; bases not matched to a gene: 8. The CDR3 length is 17 residues. Germline V gives CDR1 LNHDA, CDR2 SQIVND (reference sequence). The CDR3 region is CASGRTSGGNTYNEQFF. The DNA of the CDR3 is TGTGCCAGTGGGCGGACTAGCGGGGGGAATACCTACAATGAGCAGTTCTTC.

The V gene is TRBV30, the J gene TRBJ1-2; 8 bases are shared with TRBD1. The V segment lost 0 bases and the J segment 8 bases; nucleotides outside the gene matches: 11. Looked up from germline, CDR1 is GTSNPN and CDR2 is SVGIG (reference sequence). This CDR3 has 15 residues. The CDR3 DNA is TGTGCCTGGAGTGTACTTGGCAGGGGGCGGAAAGGCTACACCTTC. This gives the protein CAWSVLGRGRKGYTF.